Below are 17 T cell receptor beta chains sequenced from a single sample in a study of cytomegalovirus exposure and HLA in healthy donors. Method: immunoSEQ multiplex PCR; TCRdb's copy keeps in-frame clones and lacks some. This table holds roughly 52,000 clones, approximately 90% found once. Sequencing used PBMCs. The receptors were gathered from a man between 18 and 29 years old in good health and CMV-seronegative.

The CDR3 DNA sequence: TGTGCCAGCAGTTACAATCGGGGTCTCGAAAAACTGTTTTTT. It specifies CASSYNRGLEKLFF. J is TRBJ1-4 and V is TRBV6-5; D call uncertain. V lost 2 bases and J 8 bases, leaving 12 bases between the germline ends. Germline V gene data show CDR1 as MNHEY and CDR2 as SVGAGI. The CDR3 runs to 14 residues.

The chain links TRBV2 to TRBJ1-2, with D possibly matching TRBD1 (5 bases). V was pared by 4 bases and J by 0 bases, with 12 bases between. CDR1 SNHLY and CDR2 FYNNEI come from the germline V gene. The CDR3 sequence is 15 residues long. CDR3 coding DNA: TGTGCCAGCAGTGCTCAGGCGGGGGCTAACTATGGCTACACCTTC. This translates into CASSAQAGANYGYTF. The whole variable domain, remainder taken from reference TRBV2 and TRBJ1-2, is EPEVTQTPSHQVTQMGQEVILRCVPISNHLYFYWYRQILGQKVEFLVSFYNNEISEKSEIFDDQFSVERPDGSNFTLKIRSTKLEDSAMYFCASSAQAGANYGYTFGSGTRLTVV.

CDR3 region: CASSLPGYGYTF. CDR3 nucleotide sequence: TGCGCCAGCAGCCTTCCAGGCTATGGCTACACCTTC. The chain carries TRBV4-1 and TRBJ1-2; D call uncertain. CDR1 MGHRA and CDR2 YSYEKL come from the germline V gene. This CDR3 has 12 residues. With 4 bases removed from V and 4 bases from J, the gap between germline ends came to 7 bases.

This sequence joins TRBV6-5 and TRBJ2-7; 12 bases are a match to TRBD1. With V trimmed by 5 bases and J by 3 bases, 5 bases remained unmatched. The CDR3 totals 15 residues. Germline V gene lookup returns CDR1 MNHEY and CDR2 SVGAGI. CDR3 in amino acids: CASSRGTGGFYEQYF. The CDR3 bases are TGTGCCAGCAGTCGTGGGACAGGGGGCTTCTACGAGCAGTACTTC.

This clone was found a few times. The V gene is TRBV6-1, the J gene TRBJ2-7, with 8 bases matching TRBD1. The V and J ends lost 4 bases and 0 bases, in that order; junction bases with no gene match: 8. This CDR3 is 16 amino acids long. Germline loops: CDR1 MNHNS, CDR2 SASEGT. Here the CDR3 DNA reads TGTGCCAGCAGTGGGCTCCGGGACAGGAACTCCTACGAGCAGTACTTC. Protein product: CASSGLRDRNSYEQYF.

This clone was observed a few times. The rearrangement links TRBV7-2 to TRBJ2-5; TRBD2 might be the D (6 bases). The CDR3 consists of 15 residues. Germline loops: CDR1 SGHTA, CDR2 FQGNSA. With 4 bases removed from V and 4 bases from J, the gap between germline ends came to 16 bases. The CDR3 DNA reads as TGTGCCAGCAGCTGGACGCCGGCCGGGGGAGAGACCCAGTACTTC. As protein: CASSWTPAGGETQYF.

The CDR3 nucleotides are TGTGCCATCAGTGGAGGGACAATAAACAAGGCTTTCTTT. The encoded protein is CAISGGTINKAFF. This rearrangement joins TRBV10-3 to TRBJ1-1, with D maybe TRBD1 (6 bases). Trimming took off 4 bases at V and 11 bases at J, with 17 bases between the two ends. The CDR3 sequence is 13 residues long. Germline V gene sequence: CDR1 ENHRY, CDR2 SYGVKD.

V is TRBV6-5 and J is TRBJ2-5; 7 positions agree with TRBD2. CDR3 length: 13 residues. The V segment lost 6 bases and the J segment 3 bases; nucleotides outside the gene matches: 4. Germline values: CDR1 MNHEY, CDR2 SVGAGI. The CDR3 DNA sequence: TGTGCCAGCAGGGAGCGGGGCAAAGAGACCCAGTACTTC. Protein: CASRERGKETQYF.

V is TRBV30 and J is TRBJ1-3; the match to TRBD1 covers 7 bases. V lost 4 bases, J lost 0 bases, and 0 bases stayed unmatched. CDR3 length equals 13 residues. Per germline, CDR1 GTSNPN and CDR2 SVGIG (reference sequence). CDR3 coding DNA: TGTGCCTGGAACAGGGGCTCTGGAAACACCATATATTTT. It codes for CAWNRGSGNTIYF. Based on the CDR3 plus reference TRBV30 and TRBJ1-3, the full variable domain is SQTIHQWPATLVQPVGSPLSLECTVEGTSNPNLYWYRQAAGRGLQLLFYSVGIGQISSEVPQNLSASRPQDRQFILSSKKLLLSDSGFYLCAWNRGSGNTIYFGEGSWLTVV.

The chain carries TRBV5-6 and TRBJ1-2, with TRBD1 matching 9 bases. After removal of 0 bases from V and 8 bases from J, the junction contained 8 bases not matched to a gene. Germline CDR1 and CDR2: SGHDT and YYEEEE. This CDR3 region has 15 residues. CDR3 DNA: TGTGCCAGCAGCTTGGAAGATTACAGGGGGCGCGGCTACACCTTC. The encoded protein is CASSLEDYRGRGYTF.

The chain links TRBV18 to TRBJ1-1; TRBD1 agrees at 7 bases. V dropped 5 bases and J dropped 4; count of bases not matched to a gene: 10. The V gene's germline CDR1 is KGHSH and CDR2 LQKENI. The CDR3 extends over 15 amino acids. Written as DNA, the CDR3 is TGTGCCAGCTCATCACTCGACCCAGGGGGCACTGAAGCTTTCTTT. Translation: CASSSLDPGGTEAFF.

The chain is built from TRBV4-2 and TRBJ1-2; 7 positions agree with TRBD1. Germline values: CDR1 LGHNA, CDR2 YNFKEQ. This CDR3 has 16 amino acids. The V gene end was trimmed by 0 bases and the J gene end by 8 bases; junction bases not matched to a gene: 12. This CDR3 is CASSQDYGATGQGYTF. The CDR3 region has the DNA TGTGCCAGCAGCCAAGATTATGGGGCGACAGGGCAGGGCTACACCTTC.

The V call is TRBV28, the J call TRBJ2-7; 11 bases map to TRBD2. Germline V gene lookup returns CDR1 MDHEN and CDR2 SYDVKM. CDR3 size: 15 residues. The V gene end was trimmed by 3 bases and the J gene end by 4 bases; junction bases not matched to a gene: 5. The CDR3, as DNA: TGTGCCAGCAGTTTTTTGGGACTAGCGGCTTACGAGCAGTACTTC. This encodes CASSFLGLAAYEQYF.

CDR3 sequence: CSVEGSGGGAYEQYF. CDR3 in DNA: TGCAGCGTTGAGGGATCGGGAGGAGGGGCCTACGAGCAGTACTTC. The chain carries TRBV29-1 and TRBJ2-7; 7 nucleotides agree with TRBD2. The CDR3 has 15 residues. CDR1 is SQVTM and CDR2 is ANQGSEA in the germline V gene. With 3 bases clipped from V and 2 bases from J, the junction kept 10 bases outside the gene matches.

The chain uses TRBV15 and TRBJ2-1, with TRBD2 matching over 7 bases. CDR3 length: 16 residues. The germline gives CDR1 LNHNV, CDR2 YYDKDF (reference sequence). The V gene end was trimmed by 3 bases and the J gene end by 5 bases; junction bases not matched to a gene: 10. This CDR3 is CATSSAYRDYDNEQFF. DNA for the CDR3: TGTGCCACCAGCAGCGCTTACCGGGACTACGACAATGAGCAGTTCTTC.

The gene calls are TRBV4-1 and TRBJ1-3; 7 bases map to TRBD1. J lost 0 bases, V lost 1 base, and 9 bases had no gene match. The CDR3 runs 18 residues. CDR1 is MGHRA and CDR2 is YSYEKL in the germline V gene. The CDR3 region is CASSQGTGTANSGNTIYF. The CDR3, as DNA: TGCGCCAGCAGCCAAGGCACCGGGACAGCTAACTCTGGAAACACCATATATTTT.

The J gene is TRBJ2-3, the V gene TRBV5-1, with 10 bases aligning to TRBD2. Per germline, CDR1 SGHRS and CDR2 YFSETQ. V shed 4 bases, J shed 3 bases, and the junction held 8 bases outside the gene matches. The CDR3 sequence is 16 residues long. In DNA, the CDR3 is TGCGCCAGCAGCGCTAGCGGGAGCCACAATACAGATACGCAGTATTTT. Its protein product is CASSASGSHNTDTQYF.